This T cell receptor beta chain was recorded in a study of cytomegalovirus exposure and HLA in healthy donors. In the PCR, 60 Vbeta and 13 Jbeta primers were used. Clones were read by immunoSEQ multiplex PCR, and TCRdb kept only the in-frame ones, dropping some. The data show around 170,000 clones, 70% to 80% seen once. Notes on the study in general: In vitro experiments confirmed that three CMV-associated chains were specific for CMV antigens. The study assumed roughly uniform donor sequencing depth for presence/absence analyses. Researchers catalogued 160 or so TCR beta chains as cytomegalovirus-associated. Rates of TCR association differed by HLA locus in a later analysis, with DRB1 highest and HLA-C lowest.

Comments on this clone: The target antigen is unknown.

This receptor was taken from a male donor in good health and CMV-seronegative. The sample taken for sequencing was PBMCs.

CDR3 nucleotides: TGTGCCAGCAGCGTAGGAGGGCGAGGGGAGGATGAGCAGTTCTTC. This codes for CASSVGGRGEDEQFF. This chain uses TRBV9 with TRBJ2-1; TRBD2 is a possible D gene (6 bases). The CDR3 is made up of 15 amino acids. V lost 0 bases, J lost 8 bases, and 15 bases lay in between. CDR1 is SGDLS, CDR2 YYNGEE, per germline.